The sequence of this TCR beta chain was determined in a study of cytomegalovirus exposure and HLA in healthy donors. PCR amplification relied on 60 Vbeta primers (plus 13 Jbeta primers). TCRdb's table, derived via immunoSEQ multiplex PCR, lists solely in-frame clones and lacks some. Its listing shows around 140,000 clones. This CDR3 region has 13 residues. Germline V gene lookup returns CDR1 SGHTA and CDR2 FQGNSA. V lost 3 bases to trimming and J lost 4 bases, with 4 bases between them. Sequenced: PBMCs. The chain joins TRBV7-2 to TRBJ2-6; unclear D gene. The sequence was collected from a man between 18 and 29 years old in good health and CMV-seronegative. The CDR3 DNA reads as TGTGCCAGCAGCTTCCAAGGGGCCAACGTCCTGACTTTC. Protein: CASSFQGANVLTF.